This is a list of T cell receptor beta chains from one sample in a study of monozygotic twins with inflammatory bowel disease. Reprocessing the 5' RACE reads, TCRdb reports a single entry for every CDR3 protein and omits DNA. This repertoire includes 170,000 or so distinct CDR3 sequences. Sample: blood. Receptor source: a human donor with ulcerative colitis or Crohn's disease, or a healthy co-twin of an affected twin (not recorded which). Each CDR3 is given with its conserved first and last residue.

V gene	J gene	CDR3 protein
TRBV29-1	TRBJ2-1	CSVEKGVGGNEQFF
TRBV5-1	TRBJ2-1	CASRVAGGFNEQFF
TRBV27	TRBJ1-1	CASARNRGGTEAFF
TRBV9	TRBJ1-3	CASSGTAQTSNTIYF
TRBV27	TRBJ1-2	CASSLRFSNYGYTF
TRBV20-1	TRBJ2-7	CSAIGRSSYEQYF
TRBV10-3	TRBJ2-1	CATWTDSYNEQFF
TRBV20-1	TRBJ2-1	CSARPRTRVPSSYNEQFF
TRBV5-5	TRBJ1-6	CASSFGGASPLHF
TRBV7-9	TRBJ1-2	CASSLETDGYTF
TRBV3-1	TRBJ1-6	CASSQRGNANSPLHF
TRBV5-1	TRBJ2-3	CASSLAKWGQGQTRGSTDTQYF
TRBV20-1	TRBJ2-5	CSARWGREETQYF
TRBV7-9	TRBJ2-7	CASSLVGLDFEQYF
TRBV27	TRBJ2-7	CASSFLAGGRKQYF
TRBV7-3	TRBJ2-3	CASGLEGVTDTQYF
TRBV7-2	TRBJ1-5	CASSLGRQPQHF
TRBV5-4	TRBJ2-3	CASSGRGGGTDTQYF
TRBV12-3/TRBV12-4	TRBJ1-4	CASSFNQGGEKLFF
TRBV5-1	TRBJ2-1	CASSLDRLVDEQFF
TRBV6-5	TRBJ1-6	CASSYSPDRYPPLHF
TRBV5-1	TRBJ1-1	CASSFGVGLVNTEAFF
TRBV9	TRBJ1-5	CASSDQGSNQPQHF
TRBV15	TRBJ2-5	CATSRGQGFETQYF
TRBV5-6	TRBJ1-2	CASSSTGREFYGYTF
TRBV20-1	TRBJ2-1	CSAEIMGRGGDEQSF
TRBV28	TRBJ2-2	CASSLRLAGAGELFF
TRBV20-1	TRBJ1-5	CSARDNLIGPDQPQHF
TRBV5-1	TRBJ2-5	CASSLTSGAQETRYF
TRBV3-1	TRBJ2-7	CASSQPPDSRGQYF
TRBV29-1	TRBJ1-1	CSVGHRGNTEAFF
TRBV5-4	TRBJ2-7	CASRPGSLAGFHEQYF
TRBV4-2	TRBJ2-5	CASSQGAGVQETQYF
TRBV7-9	TRBJ2-3	CASSLLGLDTQYF
TRBV20-1	TRBJ2-2	CSGPGVTGELFF
TRBV28	TRBJ1-2	CASSLAGVFYGYTF
TRBV5-5	TRBJ2-1	CASSPQAVEQFF